A single sample gave rise to the 19 T cell receptor beta chains below, sequenced in a study of cytomegalovirus exposure and HLA in healthy donors. PCR was performed using 60 Vbeta and 13 Jbeta primers. Profiled with immunoSEQ multiplex PCR; TCRdb holds only in-frame clones, not every one. The repertoire holds roughly 80,000 clones, 75% to 80% seen once, with roughly 3.5% in the top ten. The sequencing input was PBMCs. All receptors come from a man in his forties in good health and CMV-seronegative.

This clone was seen just once. The chain combines TRBV5-4 with TRBJ2-3; D possibly corresponds to TRBD2 (7 bases). Germline-derived CDR1 and CDR2 are SGHNT and YYREEE (reference sequence). The V end was cut by 4 bases, the J end by 0 bases, with 15 bases between. This CDR3 region has 16 residues. For the CDR3, the DNA is TGTGCCAGCAGCCCCTCGGGGGGCGCGAGCACAGATACGCAGTATTTT. It codes for CASSPSGGASTDTQYF.

The chain couples TRBV9 to TRBJ1-1; 8 nucleotides agree with TRBD1. V shed 2 bases, J shed 0 bases, and the junction held 3 bases outside the gene matches. Germline CDR1 SGDLS, CDR2 YYNGEE. The CDR3 sequence is 15 residues long. Written as DNA, the CDR3 is TGTGCCAGCAGCGTGATGACAGGGGTGAACACTGAAGCTTTCTTT. It codes for CASSVMTGVNTEAFF.

V usage is TRBV6-5 and J usage is TRBJ2-7; TRBD1 is a possible D gene (6 bases). The germline V gene has CDR1 MNHEY and CDR2 SVGAGI. Trimming took off 6 bases at V and 6 bases at J, with 18 bases between the two ends. This CDR3 is built from 14 residues. The CDR3 loop reads CASRAPGQISEQYF. The CDR3 DNA sequence: TGTGCCAGCAGAGCCCCCGGACAGATTAGCGAGCAGTACTTC.

This clone was seen a single time. The chain employs TRBV5-1 and TRBJ1-1, with D possibly TRBD1 on 6 matching bases. Trimming shortened V by 4 bases and J by 0 bases, and 16 bases separated the two germline ends. The CDR3 is 16 residues long. Germline V gives CDR1 SGHRS, CDR2 YFSETQ. The CDR3 coding sequence is TGCGCCAGCAGCCTGAGCAGGGGAAGGGTGAACACTGAAGCTTTCTTT. This encodes CASSLSRGRVNTEAFF.

The V and J genes are TRBV19 and TRBJ1-5; a possible D gene is TRBD1 (6 bases). The CDR3 is 17 residues long. Trimming left V 4 bases short and J 2 bases short, with 18 bases between. Germline CDR1 LNHDA, CDR2 SQIVND (reference sequence). CDR3 region: CASSTLGGLSGNQPQHF. In DNA form, the CDR3 reads TGTGCCAGTAGTACCCTGGGGGGGCTTAGTGGCAATCAGCCCCAGCATTTT.

V is TRBV30 and J is TRBJ1-2; 9 bases align to TRBD1. Germline V gene data show CDR1 as GTSNPN and CDR2 as SVGIG (reference sequence). This CDR3 is built from 14 residues. The V and J ends lost 5 bases and 5 bases, in that order; junction bases with no gene match: 9. This CDR3 is CAWYSGQGSYGYTF. DNA of the CDR3: TGTGCCTGGTACAGCGGACAGGGGTCTTATGGCTACACCTTC.

The chain links TRBV30 to TRBJ1-6; D is perhaps TRBD1 (5 bases). CDR3 length: 14 amino acids. The germline V gene encodes CDR1 GTSNPN and CDR2 SVGIG (reference sequence). Trimming left V 5 bases short and J 2 bases short, with 10 bases between. The CDR3 is CAWFGGAYNSPLHF. CDR3 nucleotide sequence: TGTGCCTGGTTCGGGGGGGCCTATAATTCACCCCTCCACTTT.

The chain couples TRBV4-2 to TRBJ2-2, with 12 bases identical to TRBD2. With V trimmed by 2 bases and J by 15 bases, 7 bases remained unmatched. The CDR3 totals 14 residues. The germline gives CDR1 LGHNA, CDR2 YNFKEQ. The DNA for the CDR3 is TGTGCCAGCAGCCAATCGGCTAGCGGGGGGGTAGTGTTTTTT. Its translation is CASSQSASGGVVFF.

To note about this clone: The germline gene is not matched at one end of the junction; a read error may be the cause. J is TRBJ1-2 and V is TRBV28, with TRBD1 matching 11 bases. The CDR3 contains 13 residues. Germline values: CDR1 MDHEN, CDR2 SYDVKM. The CDR3 here is CASSLDRGHGYPF. The DNA of the CDR3 is TGTGCCAGCAGTCTGGACAGGGGGCATGGCTACCCCTTC.

The chain employs TRBV7-3 and TRBJ2-1, with 10 positions matching TRBD2. Germline-derived CDR1 and CDR2 are SGHTA and FQGTGA. The CDR3 totals 18 residues. V dropped 4 bases and J dropped 2; count of bases not matched to a gene: 11. The CDR3 nucleotides are TGTGCCAGCAGCTCCCAAACCCTACTAGCGGGGACCTACAATGAGCAGTTCTTC. Its translation is CASSSQTLLAGTYNEQFF.

As regards this clone: Relative to the germline gene, one junction end is altered; a read error may explain this. This chain connects TRBV7-9 to TRBJ2-7; 10 bases align to TRBD2. The CDR3 contains 15 residues. Germline V gene lookup returns CDR1 SEHNR and CDR2 FQNEAQ (reference sequence). CDR3 coding DNA: TGTTCCAGCAGCTTATCAGCGGGGGGGAACCACGAGCAGTACTTC. It specifies CSSSLSAGGNHEQYF.

The chain uses TRBV5-5 and TRBJ2-1; TRBD1 aligns across 10 bases. V lost 2 bases to trimming and J lost 7 bases; unmatched junction nucleotides: 6. CDR1 is SGHKS and CDR2 is YYEKEE in the germline V gene (reference sequence). The CDR3 loop spans 15 amino acids. The CDR3 nucleotides are TGTGCCAGCAGCTTAAGAGGGACAGGGGAAAATGAGCAGTTCTTC. Amino acid sequence: CASSLRGTGENEQFF.

The V gene is TRBV7-2, the J gene TRBJ1-3; D uncertain. The length of the CDR3 is 15 residues. Germline CDR1 reads SGHTA; CDR2 reads FQGNSA. V was trimmed by 1 base and J by 3 bases, leaving 10 bases between them. CDR3 bases: TGTGCCAGCAGCTTAGTTGCCGGGGTTGGAAACACCATATATTTT. Protein sequence: CASSLVAGVGNTIYF.

Details on this clone: This specimen includes other DNA sequences encoding the same CDR3. This sequence joins TRBV30 and TRBJ1-1; D call uncertain. V lost 1 base, J lost 1 base, and 4 bases lay in between. Germline CDR1 GTSNPN, CDR2 SVGIG (reference sequence). The CDR3 has 12 residues. The CDR3 sequence: CAWSGQNTEAFF. The CDR3 coding sequence is TGTGCCTGGAGTGGTCAGAACACTGAAGCTTTCTTT.

The table lists this clone with a few counts. The J gene is TRBJ2-7, the V gene TRBV19; weak D call: TRBD1 (5 bases). The germline V gene has CDR1 LNHDA and CDR2 SQIVND (reference sequence). There are 13 residues in the CDR3. V dropped 3 bases and J dropped 6 bases, with 12 bases sitting between them. CDR3 DNA sequence: TGTGCCAGTAGTATGGCAGGGTTTGCCGAGCAGTACTTC. This codes for CASSMAGFAEQYF. The variable domain in full, with the rest retrieved from reference TRBV19 and TRBJ2-7, is DGGITQSPKYLFRKEGQNVTLSCEQNLNHDAMYWYRQDPGQGLRLIYYSQIVNDFQKGDIAEGYSVSREKKESFPLTVTSAQKNPTAFYLCASSMAGFAEQYFGPGTRLTVT.

The chain combines TRBV7-3 with TRBJ2-7; D possibly corresponds to TRBD1 (7 bases). V was clipped by 5 bases and J by 3 bases, with 17 bases between them. There are 15 residues in the CDR3. Germline-derived CDR1 and CDR2 are SGHTA and FQGTGA. CDR3 sequence reads: CASSPRQGGNYEQYF. The CDR3 DNA sequence: TGTGCCAGCAGCCCGAGACAGGGAGGAAACTACGAGCAGTACTTC.

In DNA, the CDR3 is TGTGCCAGCAGCCTAGGGACAGGGGGATCGAGTCAGCCCCAGCATTTT. Translating it yields CASSLGTGGSSQPQHF. The V and J genes are TRBV9 and TRBJ1-5; the match to TRBD1 covers 11 bases. This CDR3 comprises 16 residues. Germline values: CDR1 SGDLS, CDR2 YYNGEE. V was clipped by 4 bases and J by 6 bases; unmatched bases: 9.

The chain is built from TRBV7-8 and TRBJ1-1; 7 bases are shared with TRBD1. Germline CDR1 and CDR2: SGHVS and FQNEAQ. The CDR3 totals 14 residues. Losses at the gene ends were 5 bases for V and 11 bases for J; bases not matched to a gene: 14. CDR3 sequence (DNA): TGTGCCAGCAGCCCAGAAGGACAGGCCGGTAGTGCTTTCTTT. Translating it yields CASSPEGQAGSAFF.

The chain recombines TRBV9 with TRBJ1-3; 7 bases are shared with TRBD1. This CDR3 is built from 15 residues. After removal of 3 bases from V and 2 bases from J, the junction contained 5 bases not matched to a gene. Per germline, CDR1 SGDLS and CDR2 YYNGEE. CDR3 DNA sequence: TGTGCCAGCAGCGGCCCGACAGGGACTGGAAACACCATATATTTT. It encodes CASSGPTGTGNTIYF.